These 6 T cell receptor beta chains came from one sample sequenced in a study of T cell responses to AZD1222 COVID-19 vaccine. TCRdb keeps only in-frame clones here, not all; method: immunoSEQ multiplex PCR. The sample lists some 120,000 clones; around 85% were seen once. Sequencing used peripheral blood, obtained on day 0 of AZD1222 vaccination. The receptors come from an adult in good health.

Only a few counts were recorded for this clone. The V call is TRBV27, the J call TRBJ2-3; D is possibly TRBD2 (5 bases). The ends were cut back, 2 bases at V and 0 bases at J, with 12 bases in the middle. There are 16 residues in the CDR3. Germline V gene lookup returns CDR1 MNHEY and CDR2 SMNVEV (reference sequence). The CDR3 bases are TGTGCCAGCAGTTTAATCCCGGGGATTAGCACAGATACGCAGTATTTT. It specifies CASSLIPGISTDTQYF.

The chain combines TRBV7-2 with TRBJ1-6, with 8 bases lining up with TRBD1. Per the germline V gene, CDR1 is SGHTA and CDR2 is FQGNSA. Trimming removed 1 base from V and 9 bases from J; junction bases left unmatched: 2. The CDR3 is made up of 14 amino acids. CDR3 residues: CASSLGTGTSPLHF. The CDR3 DNA reads TGTGCCAGCAGCTTAGGGACAGGGACTTCACCCCTCCACTTT.

J is TRBJ1-3 and V is TRBV3-1 (or the pseudogene TRBV3-2); 9 bases match TRBD1. V shed 4 bases and J 4 bases; nucleotides not matched to a gene: 14. The V gene's germline CDR1 is LGHDT and CDR2 YNNKEL (reference sequence). The CDR3 is 18 residues long. The CDR3 DNA reads TGTGCCAGCAGCCTGGGACAGGGTTTCGCTGGGGCGGGAAACACCATATATTTT. It specifies CASSLGQGFAGAGNTIYF.

The chain has TRBV30 and TRBJ1-3; D is uncertain. Germline CDR1 reads GTSNPN; CDR2 reads SVGIG (reference sequence). This CDR3 comprises 13 residues. The V end was cut by 6 bases, the J end by 5 bases, with 14 bases between. The CDR3, as DNA: TGTGCCTGCCGCGCCATACGCCGAAACACCATATATTTT. Translating it yields CACRAIRRNTIYF.

This clone was seen only a few times. The chain joins TRBV19 to TRBJ1-1; 7 bases align to TRBD1. With 2 bases clipped from V and 1 base from J, the junction kept 4 bases outside the gene matches. The CDR3 runs to 15 residues. From germline, CDR1 is LNHDA and CDR2 SQIVND (reference sequence). CDR3 in amino acids: CASSISQGGNTEAFF. CDR3 nucleotides: TGTGCCAGTAGTATATCCCAGGGGGGGAACACTGAAGCTTTCTTT.

The chain couples TRBV14 to TRBJ2-3; TRBD2 aligns across 9 bases. Germline V gene lookup returns CDR1 SGHDN and CDR2 FVKESK. There are 15 residues in the CDR3. V gave up 6 bases and J gave up 6 bases; unmatched junction bases: 10. CDR3 amino acids: CASSRGGGARDTQYF. CDR3 DNA: TGTGCCAGCAGTCGGGGCGGGGGGGCCAGGGATACGCAGTATTTT. Complete variable domain (other parts from reference TRBV14 and TRBJ2-3): EAGVTQFPSHSVIEKGQTVTLRCDPISGHDNLYWYRRVMGKEIKFLLHFVKESKQDESGMPNNRFLAERTGGTYSTLKVQPAELEDSGVYFCASSRGGGARDTQYFGPGTRLTVL.